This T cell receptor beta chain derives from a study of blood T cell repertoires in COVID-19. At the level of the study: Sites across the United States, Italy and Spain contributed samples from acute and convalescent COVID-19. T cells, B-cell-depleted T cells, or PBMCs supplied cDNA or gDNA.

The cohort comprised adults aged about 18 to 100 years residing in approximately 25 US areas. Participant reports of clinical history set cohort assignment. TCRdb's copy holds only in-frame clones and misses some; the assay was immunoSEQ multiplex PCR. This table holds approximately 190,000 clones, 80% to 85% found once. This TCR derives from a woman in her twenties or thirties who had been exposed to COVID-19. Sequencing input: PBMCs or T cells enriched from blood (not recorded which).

The CDR3 bases are TGTGCAAGTCGCTTCCTGGGGCTGGACAAAAACATTCAGTACTTC. Translating gives CASRFLGLDKNIQYF. The J gene is TRBJ2-4, the V gene TRBV12-2; the table's TRBD1 call for D was not verified on the DNA. TRBV12-2 is listed as a pseudogene. The CDR3 is 15 amino acids.